This entry is about one T cell receptor (beta chain). Its matching antigen is unknown. The data stem from a study of radiotherapy plus CTLA-4 blockade in lung cancer. As for the study in general: Disease control was achieved by about 34% of patients, and objective responses by 18%. General study points: Clones derived from tumor TCRs expanded in blood after radiotherapy plus ipilimumab. Increased serum interferon-beta after radiation also reportedly predicted response strongly.

Trimming removed 0 bases from V and 7 bases from J, with 14 bases in between. The CDR3 consists of 15 residues. Germline CDR1 reads SGHDT; CDR2 reads YYEEEE. Here immunoSEQ multiplex PCR was the method, and the copy in TCRdb shows in-frame clones only, minus some. In the table there are over 85,000 clones, roughly 80% of which are singletons. The sample here was peripheral blood, taken from a patient treated with radiotherapy plus ipilimumab. This rearrangement joins TRBV5-6 to TRBJ2-1; D remains unclear. The sequence came from a human donor with non-small cell lung cancer that progressed on radiotherapy plus ipilimumab. The CDR3 DNA reads as TGTGCCAGCAGCTTGGGACTCCCCACCGGGAATGAGCAGTTCTTC. It codes for CASSLGLPTGNEQFF.